The next 12 T cell receptor beta chains were all read from a single sample in a study of cytomegalovirus exposure and HLA in healthy donors. Primers: 60 Vbeta forward and 13 Jbeta reverse. Assay used: immunoSEQ multiplex PCR; TCRdb lists only in-frame clones, some missing. In the table there are over 100,000 clones, roughly 70% of which are singletons. Sequencing was performed on PBMCs. The origin of the receptors is a man aged 25 to 40 in good health and CMV-seropositive.

The V call is TRBV7-3, the J call TRBJ1-1; unclear D gene. The CDR3 has 15 residues. Deletions cut 2 bases from V and 1 base from J, with 11 bases between. Germline V gene data show CDR1 as SGHTA and CDR2 as FQGTGA. CDR3 residues: CASSLARRRNTEAFF. CDR3 nucleotides: TGTGCCAGCAGCTTAGCCCGGAGGAGGAACACTGAAGCTTTCTTT.

This rearrangement joins TRBV30 to TRBJ1-5; 12 bases map to TRBD1. V lost 0 bases to trimming and J lost 6 bases; unmatched junction nucleotides: 12. CDR3 size: 18 residues. CDR1 and CDR2 from the germline V gene are GTSNPN and SVGIG (reference sequence). As DNA, the CDR3 is TGTGCCTGGAGTGTTGGTCTTCGGGACAGGGGGCTTGGTCAGCCCCAGCATTTT. It specifies CAWSVGLRDRGLGQPQHF.

Turning to this clone: Distinct nucleotide sequences in the sample also encode this CDR3. The chain employs TRBV4-1 and TRBJ2-3; D is possibly TRBD2 (5 bases). There are 18 residues in the CDR3. V was shortened by 1 base and J by 4 bases, with 21 bases between the two germline ends. The germline V gene has CDR1 MGHRA and CDR2 YSYEKL. The CDR3 DNA sequence: TGCGCCAGCAGCCAAGTTCCCCTTAGGTCTAGCAGGTCAGATACGCAGTATTTT. It codes for CASSQVPLRSSRSDTQYF.

The sample holds a few counts of this clone. The chain recombines TRBV7-9 with TRBJ1-5; tentatively, D is TRBD1 (6 bases). Germline V gene lookup returns CDR1 SEHNR and CDR2 FQNEAQ (reference sequence). V lost 1 base to trimming and J lost 3 bases, with 10 bases between them. This CDR3 contains 15 residues. The CDR3 DNA is TGTGCCAGCAGCTTAGGGGCAGGGGACAATCAGCCCCAGCATTTT. This gives the protein CASSLGAGDNQPQHF.

The rearrangement links TRBV30 to TRBJ2-1; D may be TRBD1 (5 bases). V was pared by 7 bases and J by 1 base, with 14 bases between. Germline CDR1 is GTSNPN and CDR2 is SVGIG (reference sequence). CDR3 length equals 14 residues. CDR3 sequence: CALGSDISYNEQFF. The CDR3 bases are TGTGCCTTAGGGTCGGACATATCCTACAATGAGCAGTTCTTC.

The genes are TRBV11-2 and TRBJ2-1; D is perhaps TRBD2 (7 bases). Trimming took 1 base from V and 4 from J, leaving 17 bases between them. CDR3 length: 17 amino acids. Germline V gene data show CDR1 as SGHAT and CDR2 as FQNNGV. DNA for the CDR3: TGTGCCAGCAGCTTAGGAGGGGGGGCCGGCAGGTACAATGAGCAGTTCTTC. Its translation is CASSLGGGAGRYNEQFF. The full variable domain, its missing parts supplied by reference TRBV11-2 and TRBJ2-1, is EAGVAQSPRYKIIEKRQSVAFWCNPISGHATLYWYQQILGQGPKLLIQFQNNGVVDDSQLPKDRFSAERLKGVDSTLKIQPAKLEDSAVYLCASSLGGGAGRYNEQFFGPGTRLTVL.

The sample holds a few counts of this clone. The chain has TRBV19 and TRBJ1-5; 9 bases agree with TRBD1. Trimming cost V 5 bases and J 3 bases; bases outside gene matches: 5. CDR3 length: 15 residues. Germline-derived CDR1 and CDR2 are LNHDA and SQIVND (reference sequence). Written as DNA, the CDR3 is TGTGCCAGTAGTCTAAGGACAGGGGACAATCAGCCCCAGCATTTT. Protein: CASSLRTGDNQPQHF. The variable domain in full, completed from reference TRBV19 and TRBJ1-5, reads DGGITQSPKYLFRKEGQNVTLSCEQNLNHDAMYWYRQDPGQGLRLIYYSQIVNDFQKGDIAEGYSVSREKKESFPLTVTSAQKNPTAFYLCASSLRTGDNQPQHFGDGTRLSIL.

This clone was picked up a small number of times. This chain links TRBV5-1 with TRBJ2-1; 12 bases map to TRBD2. The length of the CDR3 is 15 residues. Germline CDR1 reads SGHRS; CDR2 reads YFSETQ. J was trimmed by 9 bases and V by 4 bases; bases with no gene match: 8. CDR3 bases: TGCGCCAGCAGCCATTCTAGCGGGAGGGCCAGTGAGCAGTTCTTC. Translating it yields CASSHSSGRASEQFF.

The count of this clone is one. V and J are TRBV5-4 and TRBJ1-2; no definite D call. Germline CDR1 reads SGHNT; CDR2 reads YYREEE (reference sequence). The CDR3 totals 16 residues. V lost 4 bases and J 0 bases, leaving 16 bases between the germline ends. The CDR3 DNA reads as TGTGCCAGCAGCGTGGACGGTGCTCCTGCTAACTATGGCTACACCTTC. Amino acid sequence: CASSVDGAPANYGYTF.

This rearrangement joins TRBV4-1 to TRBJ1-6; D is uncertain. Trimming stripped 11 bases from V and 4 bases from J, with 30 bases between. Germline CDR1 reads MGHRA; CDR2 reads YSYEKL. The CDR3 sequence is 19 residues long. CDR3 region: CALPLGRQSQALYNSPLHF. The CDR3 bases are TGCGCCTTACCCCTGGGTCGTCAGTCTCAGGCCCTTTATAATTCACCCCTCCACTTT.

Here the CDR3 reads CASSTSGRETQYF. The CDR3 DNA reads TGTGCCAGTAGTACTAGCGGGAGAGAGACCCAGTACTTC. The chain joins TRBV19 to TRBJ2-5; 10 positions match TRBD2. The CDR3 runs 13 residues. Trimming at V came to 4 bases and at J to 4 bases, leaving 0 bases not matched to a gene. Germline V gene lookup returns CDR1 LNHDA and CDR2 SQIVND (reference sequence).

The chain recombines TRBV6-1 with TRBJ1-3; 7 bases are a match to TRBD1. In germline, CDR1 is MNHNS, CDR2 SASEGT. This CDR3 has 16 amino acids. The V and J ends lost 3 bases and 12 bases, in that order; junction bases with no gene match: 17. The DNA of the CDR3 is TGTGCCAGCAGTGATGATCGGGGACAGCGCCCCACGAACATATATTTT. Amino acids: CASSDDRGQRPTNIYF.